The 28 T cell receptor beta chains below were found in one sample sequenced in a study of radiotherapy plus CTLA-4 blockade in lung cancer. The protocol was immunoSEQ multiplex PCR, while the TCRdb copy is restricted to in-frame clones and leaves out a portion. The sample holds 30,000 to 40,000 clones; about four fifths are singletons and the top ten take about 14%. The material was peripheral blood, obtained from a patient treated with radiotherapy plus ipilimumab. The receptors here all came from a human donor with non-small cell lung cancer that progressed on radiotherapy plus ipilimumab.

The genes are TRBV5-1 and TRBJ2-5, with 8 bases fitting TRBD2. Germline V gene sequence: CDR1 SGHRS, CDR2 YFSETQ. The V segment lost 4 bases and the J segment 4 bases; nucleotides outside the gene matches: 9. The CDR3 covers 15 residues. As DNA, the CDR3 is TGCGCCAGCAGCCCTACGGGGGGGCCTCGAGAGACCCAGTACTTC. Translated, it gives CASSPTGGPRETQYF.

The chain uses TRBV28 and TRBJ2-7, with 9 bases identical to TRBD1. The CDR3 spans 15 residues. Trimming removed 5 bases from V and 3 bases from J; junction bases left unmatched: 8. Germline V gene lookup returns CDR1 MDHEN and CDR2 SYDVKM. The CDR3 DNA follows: TGTGCCAGCAGTCAGCCCGGGACAGGGCACTACGAGCAGTACTTC. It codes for CASSQPGTGHYEQYF.

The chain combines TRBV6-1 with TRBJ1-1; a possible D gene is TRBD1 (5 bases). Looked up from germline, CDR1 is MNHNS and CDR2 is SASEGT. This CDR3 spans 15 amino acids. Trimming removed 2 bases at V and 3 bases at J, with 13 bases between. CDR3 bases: TGTGCCAGCAGTGAACGGGGCAGCCTATACACTGAAGCTTTCTTT. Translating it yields CASSERGSLYTEAFF.

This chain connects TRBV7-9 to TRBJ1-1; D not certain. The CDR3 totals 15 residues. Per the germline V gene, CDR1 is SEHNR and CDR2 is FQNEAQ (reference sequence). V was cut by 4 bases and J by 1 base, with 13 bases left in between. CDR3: CASSSPWVGNTEAFF. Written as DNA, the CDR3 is TGTGCCAGCAGCTCCCCTTGGGTGGGGAACACTGAAGCTTTCTTT.

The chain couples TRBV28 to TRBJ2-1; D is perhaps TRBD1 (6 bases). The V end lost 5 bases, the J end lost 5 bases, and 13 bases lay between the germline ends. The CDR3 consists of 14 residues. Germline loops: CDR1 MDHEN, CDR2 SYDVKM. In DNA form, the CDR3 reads TGTGCCAGCAGTCCAAAGACAGGAAACAATGAGCAGTTCTTC. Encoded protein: CASSPKTGNNEQFF. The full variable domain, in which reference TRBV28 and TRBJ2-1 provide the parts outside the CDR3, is DVKVTQSSRYLVKRTGEKVFLECVQDMDHENMFWYRQDPGLGLRLIYFSYDVKMKEKGDIPEGYSVSREKKERFSLILESASTNQTSMYLCASSPKTGNNEQFFGPGTRLTVL.

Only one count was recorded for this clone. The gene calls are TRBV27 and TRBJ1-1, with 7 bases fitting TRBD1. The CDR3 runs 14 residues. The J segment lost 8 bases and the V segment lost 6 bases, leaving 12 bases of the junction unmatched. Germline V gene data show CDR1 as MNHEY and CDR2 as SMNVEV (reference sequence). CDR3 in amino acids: CASSLSTGRMEAFF. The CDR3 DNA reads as TGTGCCAGCAGCCTTTCGACAGGGAGGATGGAAGCTTTCTTT.

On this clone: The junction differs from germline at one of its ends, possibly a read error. CDR3 coding DNA: TGCGCCAGCAGCCAAACACCCGGGACTAGCGGGGGCCCGGAGAACTTC. It encodes CASSQTPGTSGGPENF. The V and J genes are TRBV4-1 and TRBJ2-5, with 14 positions matching TRBD2. The CDR3 extends over 16 amino acids. CDR1 is MGHRA and CDR2 is YSYEKL in the germline V gene.

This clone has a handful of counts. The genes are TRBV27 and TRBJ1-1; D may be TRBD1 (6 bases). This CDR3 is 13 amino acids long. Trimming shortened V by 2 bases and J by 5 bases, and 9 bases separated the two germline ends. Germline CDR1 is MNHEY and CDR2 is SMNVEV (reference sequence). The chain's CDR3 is CASSLIGGTEAFF. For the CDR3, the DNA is TGTGCCAGCAGTTTAATAGGGGGGACTGAAGCTTTCTTT.

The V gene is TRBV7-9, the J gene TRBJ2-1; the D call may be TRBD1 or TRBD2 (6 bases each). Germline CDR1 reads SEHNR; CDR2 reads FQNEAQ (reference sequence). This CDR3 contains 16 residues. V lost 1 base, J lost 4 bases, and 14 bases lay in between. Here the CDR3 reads CASSLEGGGLYNEQFF. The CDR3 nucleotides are TGTGCCAGCAGCTTAGAGGGGGGCGGGTTGTACAATGAGCAGTTCTTC.

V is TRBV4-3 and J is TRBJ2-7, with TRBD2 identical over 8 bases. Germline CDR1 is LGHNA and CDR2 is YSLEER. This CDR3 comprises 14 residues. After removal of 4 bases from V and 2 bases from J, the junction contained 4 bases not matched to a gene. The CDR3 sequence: CASSLAGQPYEQYF. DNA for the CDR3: TGCGCCAGCAGCCTAGCGGGACAACCCTACGAGCAGTACTTC.

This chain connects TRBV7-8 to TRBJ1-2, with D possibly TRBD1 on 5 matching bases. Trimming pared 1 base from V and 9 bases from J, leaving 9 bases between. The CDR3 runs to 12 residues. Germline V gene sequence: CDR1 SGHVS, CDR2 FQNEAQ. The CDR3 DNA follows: TGTGCCAGCAGCTTAGGTGGGGGGAGCTACACCTTC. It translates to CASSLGGGSYTF.

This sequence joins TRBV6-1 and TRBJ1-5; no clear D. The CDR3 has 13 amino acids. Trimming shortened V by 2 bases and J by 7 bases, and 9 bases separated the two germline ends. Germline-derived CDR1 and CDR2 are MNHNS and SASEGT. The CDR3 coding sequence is TGTGCCAGCAGTGAAATGAACAGCCAGCCCCAGCATTTT. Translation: CASSEMNSQPQHF.

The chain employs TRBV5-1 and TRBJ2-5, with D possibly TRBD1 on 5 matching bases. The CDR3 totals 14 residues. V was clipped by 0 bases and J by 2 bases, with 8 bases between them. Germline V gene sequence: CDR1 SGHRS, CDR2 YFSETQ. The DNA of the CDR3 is TGCGCCAGCAGCTTGGACAGGCCACAAGAGACCCAGTACTTC. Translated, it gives CASSLDRPQETQYF.

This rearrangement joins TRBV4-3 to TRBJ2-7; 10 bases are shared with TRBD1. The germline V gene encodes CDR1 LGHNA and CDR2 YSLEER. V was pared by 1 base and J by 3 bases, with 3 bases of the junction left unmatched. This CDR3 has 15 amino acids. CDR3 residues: CASSQAWTGGYEQYF. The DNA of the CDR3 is TGCGCCAGCAGCCAAGCCTGGACAGGGGGCTACGAGCAGTACTTC.

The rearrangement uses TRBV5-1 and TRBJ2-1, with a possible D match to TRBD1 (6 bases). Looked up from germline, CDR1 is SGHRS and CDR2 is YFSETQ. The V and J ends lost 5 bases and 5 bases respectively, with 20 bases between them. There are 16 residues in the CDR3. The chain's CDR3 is CASRQRQVGGNNEQFF. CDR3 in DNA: TGCGCCAGCAGACAACGACAGGTCGGTGGGAACAATGAGCAGTTCTTC.

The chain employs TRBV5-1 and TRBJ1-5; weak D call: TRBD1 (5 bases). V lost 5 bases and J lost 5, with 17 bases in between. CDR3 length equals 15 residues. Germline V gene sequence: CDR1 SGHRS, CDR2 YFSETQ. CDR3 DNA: TGCGCCAGCAGGTCCGGGACGCAAGGAGATCAGCCCCAGCATTTT. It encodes CASRSGTQGDQPQHF.

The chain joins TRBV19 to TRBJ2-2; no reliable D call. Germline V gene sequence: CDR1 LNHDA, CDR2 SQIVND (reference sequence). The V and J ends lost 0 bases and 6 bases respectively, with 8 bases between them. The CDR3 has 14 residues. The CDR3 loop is CASSIDTGPGELFF. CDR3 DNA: TGTGCCAGTAGTATAGATACGGGCCCCGGGGAGCTGTTTTTT. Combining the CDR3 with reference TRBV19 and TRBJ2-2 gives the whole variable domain DGGITQSPKYLFRKEGQNVTLSCEQNLNHDAMYWYRQDPGQGLRLIYYSQIVNDFQKGDIAEGYSVSREKKESFPLTVTSAQKNPTAFYLCASSIDTGPGELFFGEGSRLTVL.

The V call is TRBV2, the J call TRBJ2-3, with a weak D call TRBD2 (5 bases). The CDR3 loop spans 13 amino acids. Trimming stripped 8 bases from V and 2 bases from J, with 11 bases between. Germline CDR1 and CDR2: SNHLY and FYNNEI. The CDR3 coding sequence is TGTGCCAGCGGGCGGGCCTTCACAGATACGCAGTATTTT. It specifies CASGRAFTDTQYF.

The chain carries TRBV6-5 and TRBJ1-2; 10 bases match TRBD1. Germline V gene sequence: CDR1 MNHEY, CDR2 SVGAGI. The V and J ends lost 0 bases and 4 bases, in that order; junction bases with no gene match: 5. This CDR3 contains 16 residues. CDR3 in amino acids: CASSYSDRGSSYGYTF. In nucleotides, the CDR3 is TGTGCCAGCAGTTACTCGGACAGGGGGAGCTCCTATGGCTACACCTTC.

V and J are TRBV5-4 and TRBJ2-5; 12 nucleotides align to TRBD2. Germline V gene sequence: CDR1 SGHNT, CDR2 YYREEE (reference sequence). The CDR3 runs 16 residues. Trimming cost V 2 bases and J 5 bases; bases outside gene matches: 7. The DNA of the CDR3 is TGTGCCAGCAGCTTCCGACTAGCGGGGGCGGGGGAGACCCAGTACTTC. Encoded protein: CASSFRLAGAGETQYF.

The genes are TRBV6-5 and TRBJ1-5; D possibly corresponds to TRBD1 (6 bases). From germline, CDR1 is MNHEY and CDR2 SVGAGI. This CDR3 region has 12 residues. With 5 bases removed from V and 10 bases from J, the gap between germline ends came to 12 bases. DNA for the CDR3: TGTGCCAGCAGTAGGGGGTCGGGACCCCAGCATTTT. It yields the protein CASSRGSGPQHF.

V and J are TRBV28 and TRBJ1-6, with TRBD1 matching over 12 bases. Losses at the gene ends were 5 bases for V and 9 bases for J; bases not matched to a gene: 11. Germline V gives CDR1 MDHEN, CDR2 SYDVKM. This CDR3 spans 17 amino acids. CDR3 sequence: CASSTPGTGGRGSPLHF. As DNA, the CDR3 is TGTGCCAGCAGTACCCCCGGGACAGGGGGCCGGGGTTCACCCCTCCACTTT.

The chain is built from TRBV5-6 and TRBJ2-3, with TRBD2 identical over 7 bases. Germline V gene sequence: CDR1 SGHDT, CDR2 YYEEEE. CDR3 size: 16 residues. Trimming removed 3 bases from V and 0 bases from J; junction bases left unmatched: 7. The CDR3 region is CASSWGGQTSTDTQYF. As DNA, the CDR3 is TGTGCCAGCAGCTGGGGGGGTCAGACTAGCACAGATACGCAGTATTTT.

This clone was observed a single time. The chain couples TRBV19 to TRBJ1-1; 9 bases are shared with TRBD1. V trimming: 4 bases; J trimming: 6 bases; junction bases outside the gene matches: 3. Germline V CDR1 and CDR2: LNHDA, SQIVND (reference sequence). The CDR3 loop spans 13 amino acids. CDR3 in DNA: TGTGCCAGTAGTAAACAGGGGGCTGCTGAAGCTTTCTTT. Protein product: CASSKQGAAEAFF.

The CDR3 DNA follows: TGTGCCAGCAGTGATACAGGGATGAAGTATGGCTACACCTTC. This codes for CASSDTGMKYGYTF. The J gene is TRBJ1-2, the V gene TRBV6-1, with D tentatively TRBD1 (6 bases). V was pared by 3 bases and J by 5 bases, with 13 bases between. Germline-derived CDR1 and CDR2 are MNHNS and SASEGT. The CDR3 sequence is 14 residues long.

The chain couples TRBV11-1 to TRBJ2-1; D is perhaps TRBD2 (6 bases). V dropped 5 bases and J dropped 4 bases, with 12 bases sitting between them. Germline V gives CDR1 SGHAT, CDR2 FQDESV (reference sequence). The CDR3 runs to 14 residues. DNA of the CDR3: TGTGCCAGCAGCCCTCGGGACTTTTACAATGAGCAGTTCTTC. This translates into CASSPRDFYNEQFF.

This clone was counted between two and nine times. The CDR3 loop reads CASSYSGGQGYYGYTF. As DNA, the CDR3 is TGTGCCAGCAGTTACTCGGGCGGACAGGGGTACTATGGCTACACCTTC. The rearrangement uses TRBV6-6 and TRBJ1-2; 9 bases match TRBD1. Germline CDR1 and CDR2: MNHNY and SVGAGI (reference sequence). This CDR3 has 16 residues. V dropped 0 bases and J dropped 3; count of bases not matched to a gene: 5.

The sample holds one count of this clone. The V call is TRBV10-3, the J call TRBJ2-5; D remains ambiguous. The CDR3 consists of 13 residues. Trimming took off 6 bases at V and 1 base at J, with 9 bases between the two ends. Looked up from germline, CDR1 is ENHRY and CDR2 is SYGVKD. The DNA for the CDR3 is TGTGCCATCAGCGGACGAGTCCAAGAGACCCAGTACTTC. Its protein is CAISGRVQETQYF.